What follows describes a single T cell receptor (beta chain). Its antigen is not identified. Amplification used 60 Vbeta primers and 13 Jbeta primers. The data were produced by immunoSEQ multiplex PCR, yet TCRdb's version contains in-frame clones alone and is incomplete. The sample consists of 100,000 to 150,000 clones, less than 80% of them appearing once. The data stem from a study of cytomegalovirus exposure and HLA in healthy donors. General observations from the study: Reportedly, cytomegalovirus status was diagnosed with high sensitivity and specificity.

Sequencing used PBMCs. The receptor was derived from a man aged 35 to 55 in good health and CMV-seropositive.

The chain's CDR3 is CASSNSGGRLSEAFF. The CDR3, as DNA: TGTGCCAGCAGTAATTCAGGGGGGCGACTTTCTGAAGCTTTCTTT. The rearrangement joins TRBV28 to TRBJ1-1; 7 bases fit TRBD1. This CDR3 is 15 amino acids long. The J segment lost 6 bases and the V segment lost 5 bases, leaving 12 bases of the junction unmatched. Looked up from germline, CDR1 is MDHEN and CDR2 is SYDVKM.